This entry lists 4 T cell receptor beta chains sequenced from one sample in a study of T cell clonality in common variable immunodeficiency (dated by TCRdb to 2015 to 2017). The study at large found these results: CVID TCRbeta sequences were reported to have fewer deletions and N-nucleotide insertions and to lack highly modified clones with 13 or more V deletions.

Their cognate antigens are unknown. Library preparation employed the immunoSEQ multiplex PCR assay. TCRdb stores this immuneACCESS table with in-frame sequences only. Part of the clones is absent; in the studies checked, under half of the shortfall reflects unresolved V genes, and no reason is known for the rest. The sample table gives fewer than 20,000 clones. Roughly 4.5% of the sample is held by the ten biggest clonotypes. Sequences were obtained from peripheral blood mononuclear cells. The receptors originated from a human donor with common variable immunodeficiency.

On this clone: The CDR3 is cut off 3 residues early in the read; its end comes from the germline J gene. The rearrangement joins TRBV30 to TRBJ2-3; D gene ambiguous. Trimming left V 2 bases short and J 1 base short, with 4 bases between. This CDR3 contains 12 residues. Per germline, CDR1 GTSNPN and CDR2 SVGIG (reference sequence). The sequenced part of the CDR3 DNA is TGTGCCTGGAGTCCGGGCACAGATACG. This gives the protein CAWSPGTDT. The whole CDR3 sequence is CAWSPGTDTQYF.

CDR3 protein: CSALTGGSRETQYF. The sequenced part of the CDR3 DNA is TGCAGTGCCTTAACGGGCGGGAGCCGGGAGACC. The rearrangement links TRBV20-1 to TRBJ2-5; 7 bases match TRBD2. The CDR3 end falls 3 residues outside the read, so it is completed with the germline J gene. The CDR3 totals 14 residues. Germline V gene data show CDR1 as DFQATT and CDR2 as SNEGSKA (reference sequence). V was clipped by 6 bases and J by 5 bases; unmatched bases: 12.

As to this clone: Read coverage stops 3 residues before the CDR3 terminus; the germline J gene supplies the remainder. The chain links TRBV5-1 to TRBJ2-2; 8 nucleotides agree with TRBD1. The V segment lost 4 bases and the J segment 6 bases; nucleotides outside the gene matches: 8. The CDR3 has 15 residues. From germline, CDR1 is SGHRS and CDR2 YFSETQ. This CDR3 is CASSGRTGSPGELFF. Partial CDR3 DNA: TGCGCCAGCAGCGGGAGGACAGGGTCGCCCGGGGAG.

Details on this clone: The DNA ends 3 residues before the CDR3 does, and the rest of the CDR3 is filled in from the germline J gene. V gene TRBV19 combines with J gene TRBJ2-2; 9 positions match TRBD2. The J segment lost 5 bases and the V segment lost 3 bases, leaving 4 bases of the junction unmatched. This CDR3 spans 15 amino acids. Germline lookup yields CDR1 LNHDA and CDR2 SQIVND (reference sequence). The CDR3 reads CASSIGGGVTGELFF. The sequenced CDR3 bases are TGTGCCAGTAGTATCGGCGGGGGGGTTACCGGGGAG.